These T cell receptor beta chains were read from a single sample in a study of cytomegalovirus exposure and HLA in healthy donors. Clones were read by immunoSEQ multiplex PCR, and TCRdb kept only the in-frame ones, dropping some. The table lists about 150,000 clones, 60% to 85% of them singletons, with approximately 13% in the top ten. The sample taken for sequencing was PBMCs. These receptors were collected from a middle-aged man in good health and CMV-seropositive. The CDR3 runs from the conserved cysteine through the conserved F or W. The size entry is marked missing in some rows and otherwise reads once, few, many or a size class.

j_call | clone_size | v_call | cdr3_aa
TRBJ2-5 | NA | TRBV12-5 | CASGRQGQQETQYF
TRBJ1-6 | once | TRBV2 | CASMPEVDSPLHF
TRBJ1-2 | NA | TRBV7-2 | CASSLGGGSYGYTF
TRBJ1-3 | few | TRBV6-6 | CASSPTGSGNTIYF
TRBJ2-7 | few | TRBV10-3 | CAIRSQGASYEQYF
TRBJ1-1 | NA | TRBV2 | CASSRQGTFTEAFF
TRBJ2-5 | few | TRBV10-3 | CALSRGIGETQYF
TRBJ2-3 | NA | TRBV9 | CASSFRTSGSGDTQYF
TRBJ1-1 | NA | TRBV6-5 | CASSYQGANTEAFF
TRBJ1-2 | NA | TRBV6-5 | CASSYSKDGSMGTF
TRBJ2-4 | NA | TRBV19 | CASSIKGQAINIQYF
TRBJ1-1 | once | TRBV12-1 | CASSPFRRGTEAFF
TRBJ2-2 | NA | TRBV9 | CASSGLADTGELFF
TRBJ2-7 | NA | TRBV7-9 | CASSHNAGRGSYEQYF
TRBJ2-2 | once | TRBV6-5 | CASSPTGLRTGELFF
TRBJ2-7 | once | TRBV6-1 | CASIWTGGSYEQYF
TRBJ1-2 | NA | TRBV9 | CASSADRGYGYTF
TRBJ1-1 | NA | TRBV6-5 | CASSSPGGENTEAFF
TRBJ2-7 | NA | TRBV9 | CASSPRGEGDYEQYF
TRBJ1-2 | NA | TRBV7-2 | CASTLEVFGHGYTF
TRBJ2-1 | NA | TRBV27 | CASSSGRGYNEQFF
TRBJ2-5 | few | TRBV7-9 | CASSSTSRYQETQYF
TRBJ1-4 | few | TRBV27 | CASSRRTGGGEKLFF
TRBJ2-5 | few | TRBV9 | CASSRGGAEETQYF
TRBJ2-1 | NA | TRBV21-1 | CASSNLRENSDEQFF
TRBJ2-2 | few | TRBV7-6 | CASSLVTGELFF
TRBJ1-2 | NA | TRBV23-1 | CASPPLVYGQNYGYTF
TRBJ2-7 | NA | TRBV7-9 | CASSSTTGAITHEQYF
TRBJ2-2 | NA | TRBV5-1 | CASSLELVSSLGELFF
TRBJ2-5 | NA | TRBV6-6 | CASAPVNQETQYF
TRBJ2-6 | NA | TRBV5-4 | CASSLATGGGANVLTF
TRBJ2-1 | once | TRBV27 | CASSSGAGSGYEQFF
TRBJ1-1 | NA | TRBV7-6 | CASSFKGNSNTEAFF